This T cell receptor beta chain was recorded in a study of cytomegalovirus exposure and HLA in healthy donors. CDR1 and CDR2 (germline): SGHTA, FQGTGA. V lost 1 base and J lost 8; bases outside the gene matches: 17. This CDR3 is built from 20 residues. Study-wide findings and caveats: The study reported that TCR beta sequences accurately predicted HLA-A and HLA-B alleles in most subjects.

As concerns this clone: Its antigen is as yet unknown.

In the PCR, 60 Vbeta and 13 Jbeta primers were used. Method: immunoSEQ multiplex PCR; TCRdb's copy keeps in-frame clones and lacks some. The sample consists of around 130,000 clones, 70% to 90% of them appearing once. Sequenced sample: PBMCs. The chain joins TRBV7-3 to TRBJ2-1; the match to TRBD2 covers 13 bases. This receptor was taken from a boy aged 5-17 years in good health and CMV-seronegative. The CDR3 DNA sequence: TGTGCCAGCAGCTTAAGGCCGACTAGCGGGAGGACGGGGCTCCACCATGAGCAGTTCTTC. It translates to CASSLRPTSGRTGLHHEQFF.